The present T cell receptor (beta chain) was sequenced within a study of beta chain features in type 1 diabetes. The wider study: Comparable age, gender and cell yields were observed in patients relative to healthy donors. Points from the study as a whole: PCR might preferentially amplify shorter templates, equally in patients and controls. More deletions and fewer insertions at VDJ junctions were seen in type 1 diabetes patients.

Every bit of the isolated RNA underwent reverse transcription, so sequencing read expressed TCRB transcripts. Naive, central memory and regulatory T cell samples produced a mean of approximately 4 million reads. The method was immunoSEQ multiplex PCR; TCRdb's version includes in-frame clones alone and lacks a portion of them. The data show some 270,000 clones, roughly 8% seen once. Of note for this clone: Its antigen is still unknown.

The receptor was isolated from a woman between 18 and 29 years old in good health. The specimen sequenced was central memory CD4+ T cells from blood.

CDR3 in DNA: TGTGCCAGCAGCCAAGCCAGCTTTTCCTATGGCTACACCTTC. Protein product: CASSQASFSYGYTF. This rearrangement joins TRBV14 to TRBJ1-2; no reliable D call. V was trimmed by 1 base and J by 4 bases, leaving 10 bases between them. From germline, CDR1 is SGHDN and CDR2 FVKESK. The CDR3 contains 14 residues.